Each of the 27 T cell receptor beta chains below was sequenced from the same sample in a study of T cells in Graves' hyperthyroidism and ophthalmopathy. The investigators amplified TCR beta CDR3 regions from RNA transcripts. First-round RT-PCR targeting the TCR CDR3 was performed with the HTBI primer set. A single record per CDR3 protein comes from TCRdb applying MiXCR to the multiplex PCR reads. The sample records around 620,000 distinct CDR3 sequences, 40% to 55% being singletons. The sample taken for sequencing was peripheral blood or thyroid tissue (not recorded which). The source is an adult woman with Graves' disease, either hyperthyroidism or ophthalmopathy (not recorded which).

This CDR3 reads CSASPDSLGYTF. The CDR3 DNA follows: TGCAGTGCTAGTCCAGATTCTCTTGGCTACACCTTC. The rearrangement links TRBV20-1 to TRBJ1-2, with unresolved D. The CDR3 covers 12 residues. Germline-derived CDR1 and CDR2 are DFQATT and SNEGSKA (reference sequence). Trimming cost V 3 bases and J 7 bases, with 12 bases left between them.

This clonotype was seen repeatedly, ten times or more. CDR3 sequence (DNA): TGCGCCAGCGAACCCGGGACAGGGGGCATTTACACTGAAGCTTTCTTT. It is translated as CASEPGTGGIYTEAFF. V usage is TRBV5-1 and J usage is TRBJ1-1; 12 bases fit TRBD1. Trimming took 7 bases from V and 3 from J; bases not matched to a gene: 10. Germline CDR1 reads SGHRS; CDR2 reads YFSETQ. This CDR3 comprises 16 residues.

Concerning this clonotype: Just one base apart from a much larger clone, this may be a read error. The chain is built from TRBV4-1 and TRBJ2-7; TRBD2 matches 9 bases. This CDR3 is built from 17 residues. Trimming took 4 bases from V and 6 from J; bases not matched to a gene: 16. Looked up from germline, CDR1 is MGHRA and CDR2 is YSYEKL. The DNA of the CDR3 is TGCGCCAGCAGCCTGGTGCACGCAGGACTAGCGAGCGGCGAGCAGTACTTC. Translation gives CASSLVHAGLASGEQYF.

The chain recombines TRBV12-3 or TRBV12-4 with TRBJ1-1; D unclear. The CDR3 sequence is 16 residues long. Trimming cost V 4 bases and J 14 bases, with 29 bases left between them. CDR3 sequence (DNA): TGTGCCAGCAGTTCAGGTAGCGGGAGGGTATACAATGAGCAGTTCTTT. Its protein product is CASSSGSGRVYNEQFF.

This clonotype was detected ten times or more. The chain's CDR3 is CASREWAGSAQPQHF. The CDR3 DNA sequence: TGTGCCAGCAGGGAATGGGCAGGGTCCGCTCAGCCCCAGCATTTT. The chain joins TRBV6-5 to TRBJ1-5; D possibly corresponds to TRBD1 (5 bases). Trimming stripped 6 bases from V and 6 bases from J, with 18 bases between. The germline V gene has CDR1 MNHEY and CDR2 SVGAGI. CDR3 length: 15 amino acids.

This chain joins TRBV5-1 and TRBJ1-4, with D tentatively TRBD1 (6 bases). Germline V gene lookup returns CDR1 SGHRS and CDR2 YFSETQ. This CDR3 spans 15 amino acids. V was trimmed by 4 bases and J by 6 bases, leaving 16 bases between them. The CDR3 DNA reads TGCGCCAGCAGCGTGACAGGCGAGGGAGATGAAAAACTGTTTTTT. Its translation: CASSVTGEGDEKLFF.

This rearrangement joins TRBV2 to TRBJ2-3; either TRBD1 or TRBD2 may supply D (5 bases each). V dropped 6 bases and J dropped 8 bases, with 18 bases sitting between them. CDR1 and CDR2 (germline): SNHLY, FYNNEI. The CDR3 is 14 amino acids. The CDR3 DNA sequence: TGTGCCAGCAGCCTGGATGGGACCGTTAGTACGCAGTATTTT. The encoded protein is CASSLDGTVSTQYF.

In its sample, this clonotype was seen many times. The genes are TRBV19 and TRBJ2-7; D is uncertain. V was cut by 6 bases and J by 0 bases, with 9 bases left in between. The CDR3 contains 13 residues. Germline CDR1 is LNHDA and CDR2 is SQIVND (reference sequence). CDR3 DNA: TGTGCCAGTAGCTTGGGAATCTCCTACGAGCAGTACTTC. Its translation is CASSLGISYEQYF.

The chain recombines TRBV29-1 with TRBJ2-5, with D tentatively TRBD1 or TRBD2 (5 bases each). CDR3 length: 14 amino acids. Germline V gene lookup returns CDR1 SQVTM and CDR2 ANQGSEA. Trimming shortened V by 1 base and J by 5 bases, and 14 bases separated the two germline ends. As DNA, the CDR3 is TGCAGCGTTGAAGTCGGGGACCGGCGGGAGACCCAGTACTTC. Amino acids: CSVEVGDRRETQYF.

On this clonotype itself: A read error may account for a junction end that differs from germline. The chain has TRBV7-9 and TRBJ1-4; D might be TRBD1 (5 bases). The CDR3 length is 16 residues. Germline CDR1 and CDR2: SEHNR and FQNEAQ (reference sequence). The CDR3 DNA reads TGCGCCAGCAGCCAAGAGAGAACAGGTTACGTTGAAAAACTGTTTTTT. Translating it yields CASSQERTGYVEKLFF. The variable domain in full, completed from reference TRBV7-9 and TRBJ1-4, reads DTGVSQNPRHKITKRGQNVTFRCDPISEHNRLYWYRQTLGQGPEFLTYFQNEAQLEKSRLLSDRFSAERPKGSFSTLEIQRTEQGDSAMYLCASSQERTGYVEKLFFGSGTQLSVL.

This rearrangement joins TRBV27 to TRBJ1-1; unclear D gene. Germline-derived CDR1 and CDR2 are MNHEY and SMNVEV (reference sequence). The CDR3 is 15 amino acids. The ends were cut back, 7 bases at V and 1 base at J, with 16 bases in the middle. The CDR3 region has the DNA TGTGCCAGCAATACAAAACGGACGGCGAACACTGAAGCTTTCTTT. Encoded protein: CASNTKRTANTEAFF.

The CDR3 DNA reads as TGTGCCAGCAAGGCCATACCTCATACGCAGTATTTT. It is translated as CASKAIPHTQYF. The chain employs TRBV2 and TRBJ2-3; the D is unclear. The CDR3 contains 12 residues. Germline assignment: CDR1 SNHLY and CDR2 FYNNEI. Trimming took 7 bases from V and 7 from J, leaving 12 bases between them.

To note about this clonotype: At one end, the junction sequence differs from germline, possibly due to a read error. The chain combines TRBV7-2 with TRBJ2-7; 9 nucleotides match TRBD2. Per germline, CDR1 SGHTA and CDR2 FQGNSA. This CDR3 comprises 14 residues. The CDR3 region has the DNA TGTGCCAGCAGCTTAGTAGCGGGAGTCCGAGAGCTGTACTTC. Translated: CASSLVAGVRELYF.

This clonotype was detected ten times or more. V and J are TRBV20-1 and TRBJ1-3, with D tentatively TRBD1 (5 bases). This CDR3 is 16 amino acids long. The germline V gene encodes CDR1 DFQATT and CDR2 SNEGSKA (reference sequence). The V end was cut by 1 base, the J end by 0 bases, with 13 bases between. CDR3 loop: CSARAPPGPSGNTIYF. Here the CDR3 DNA reads TGCAGTGCTAGAGCTCCGCCGGGGCCCTCTGGAAACACCATATATTTT.

This clonotype has a single count. The rearrangement links TRBV29-1 to TRBJ1-4; D call uncertain. Trimming cost V 6 bases and J 10 bases, with 12 bases left between them. The CDR3 extends over 11 amino acids. The germline V gene has CDR1 SQVTM and CDR2 ANQGSEA. The CDR3 sequence is CSVRLGGKLFF. The CDR3 nucleotides are TGCAGCGTCCGGTTGGGTGGAAAACTGTTTTTT.

This clonotype was observed a handful of times. This chain connects TRBV2 to TRBJ1-1; D gene unclear. This CDR3 comprises 14 residues. Germline-derived CDR1 and CDR2 are SNHLY and FYNNEI. Deletions cut 8 bases from V and 5 bases from J, with 18 bases between. As DNA, the CDR3 is TGTGCCAGCCGGAGGGTCCCAGATCTTACTGAAGCTTTCTTT. This gives the protein CASRRVPDLTEAFF.

The V and J genes are TRBV7-9 and TRBJ2-2; TRBD1 is a possible D gene (5 bases). This CDR3 comprises 15 residues. V lost 6 bases, J lost 4 bases, and 15 bases lay in between. From germline, CDR1 is SEHNR and CDR2 FQNEAQ (reference sequence). In nucleotides, the CDR3 is TGTGCCAGCAGGGGGCTGACAGTCGGCACCGGGGAGCTGTTTTTT. Translated: CASRGLTVGTGELFF.

This clonotype was counted at least ten times. The chain combines TRBV2 with TRBJ1-1, with a tentative D call TRBD1 (5 bases). V was pared by 4 bases and J by 1 base, with 13 bases between. This CDR3 spans 15 amino acids. The V gene's germline CDR1 is SNHLY and CDR2 FYNNEI. This CDR3 reads CASSGQIERNTEAFF. The CDR3 bases are TGTGCCAGCAGTGGACAGATTGAACGGAACACTGAAGCTTTCTTT.

The J gene is TRBJ2-7, the V gene TRBV29-1, with 10 bases matching TRBD1. There are 12 residues in the CDR3. V lost 4 bases, J lost 7 bases, and 4 bases stayed unmatched. Germline CDR1 is SQVTM and CDR2 is ANQGSEA. This CDR3 is CSVGQGAEEQYF. The DNA for the CDR3 is TGCAGCGTTGGACAGGGGGCCGAAGAGCAGTACTTC.

There are a few counts of this clonotype. The chain recombines TRBV5-4 with TRBJ2-7; TRBD1 matches 9 bases. V shed 4 bases and J 4 bases; nucleotides not matched to a gene: 9. Germline V gene lookup returns CDR1 SGHNT and CDR2 YYREEE (reference sequence). The CDR3 loop spans 15 amino acids. The CDR3 is CASSTAGTGRYEQYF. In nucleotides, the CDR3 is TGTGCCAGCAGCACGGCCGGGACAGGGCGGTACGAGCAGTACTTC.

This clonotype was observed at least ten times. This chain links TRBV12-3 or TRBV12-4 with TRBJ1-5; D may be TRBD1 (5 bases). The CDR3 contains 15 residues. V was cut by 4 bases and J by 1 base, with 11 bases left in between. The CDR3 nucleotides are TGTGCCAGCAGTTGGCTGGAGGGGAGCAATCAGCCCCAGCATTTT. It translates to CASSWLEGSNQPQHF.

The J gene is TRBJ1-3, the V gene TRBV20-1; D gene uncertain. Trimming took off 3 bases at V and 2 bases at J, with 11 bases between the two ends. This CDR3 comprises 14 residues. The germline CDR1 and CDR2 sequences are DFQATT and SNEGSKA (reference sequence). The CDR3: CSASFGPPGNTIYF. The CDR3 DNA reads as TGCAGTGCTAGCTTCGGGCCACCTGGAAACACCATATATTTT.

V is TRBV7-9 and J is TRBJ2-1; D is possibly TRBD2 (7 bases). Trimming stripped 5 bases from V and 0 bases from J, with 17 bases between. Germline V lookup: CDR1 SEHNR, CDR2 FQNEAQ (reference sequence). This CDR3 is 17 amino acids long. CDR3 amino acids: CASSQEGGGSSYNEQFF. CDR3 DNA: TGTGCCAGCAGCCAAGAGGGGGGCGGGAGCTCCTACAATGAGCAGTTCTTC.

This clonotype was counted at least ten times. This chain links TRBV9 with TRBJ1-1, with 7 bases fitting TRBD1. Germline loops: CDR1 SGDLS, CDR2 YYNGEE. There are 15 residues in the CDR3. V gave up 4 bases and J gave up 1 base; unmatched junction bases: 7. CDR3 amino acids: CASSPSTGPNTEAFF. The DNA of the CDR3 is TGTGCCAGCAGCCCGTCGACAGGGCCGAACACTGAAGCTTTCTTT.

This clonotype has a handful of counts. The chain is built from TRBV6-2 or TRBV6-3 and TRBJ1-5, with 9 bases matching TRBD1. Trimming cost V 6 bases and J 6 bases; bases outside gene matches: 9. The CDR3 length is 15 residues. Germline V gene data show CDR1 as MNHEY and CDR2 as SVGEGT. The CDR3 loop reads CASRGGQGRSQPQHF. As DNA, the CDR3 is TGTGCCAGCAGGGGGGGACAGGGAAGAAGTCAGCCCCAGCATTTT.

This clonotype was seen ten or more times. The genes are TRBV6-5 and TRBJ2-5, with 7 bases lining up with TRBD2. Germline V CDR1 and CDR2: MNHEY, SVGAGI. J lost 2 bases, V lost 6 bases, and 6 bases had no gene match. The CDR3 loop spans 14 amino acids. CDR3 in amino acids: CASSLTSLQETQYF. Written as DNA, the CDR3 is TGTGCCAGCAGCTTGACTAGCCTGCAAGAGACCCAGTACTTC.

This chain links TRBV9 with TRBJ1-1; D might be TRBD1 (6 bases). V lost 6 bases and J lost 2, with 17 bases in between. CDR1 and CDR2 (germline): SGDLS, YYNGEE. The CDR3 totals 15 residues. The CDR3 is CASIGTYRDNTEAFF. The CDR3 bases are TGTGCCAGCATCGGCACTTACAGGGATAACACTGAAGCTTTCTTT.